Below are 21 T cell receptor beta chains sequenced from a single sample in a study of blood T cell repertoires in COVID-19. Some clones are missing from TCRdb's copy, which holds only in-frame ones; the method was immunoSEQ multiplex PCR. Of about 400,000 clones listed, more than 85% are singletons. The material sequenced was peripheral blood. These receptors originate from a human donor in a cohort sampled during active COVID-19.

A word on this clone: An end of the junction does not agree with germline; a read error may underlie this. The chain combines TRBV7-7 with TRBJ1-1; no reliable D call. The CDR3 has 18 amino acids. The germline V gene has CDR1 SSHAT and CDR2 FNYEAQ (reference sequence). The chain's CDR3 is CASSLSTYSNSMNTEAFF. The CDR3 nucleotides are TGTGCTAGCAGCTTAAGCACCTACTCCAACTCTATGAACACTGAAGCTTTCTTT.

This clone was seen only once. The chain carries TRBV29-1 and TRBJ2-1, with D perhaps matching TRBD2 (5 bases). CDR3 length: 14 amino acids. Germline values: CDR1 SQVTM, CDR2 ANQGSEA. Trimming stripped 3 bases from V and 5 bases from J, with 14 bases between. CDR3 sequence (DNA): TGCAGCGTTGACGGAGAGCGGCTGAACAATGAGCAGTTCTTC. Translation: CSVDGERLNNEQFF.

The rearrangement joins TRBV7-9 to TRBJ2-1; no clear D gene. V was pared by 6 bases and J by 6 bases, with 9 bases between. Per germline, CDR1 SEHNR and CDR2 FQNEAQ (reference sequence). This CDR3 has 12 amino acids. The chain's CDR3 is CASRLSGNEQFF. CDR3 nucleotides: TGTGCCAGCAGGCTGTCGGGCAATGAGCAGTTCTTC. Looking up the rest from reference TRBV7-9 and TRBJ2-1 gives the full variable domain: DTGVSQNPRHKITKRGQNVTFRCDPISEHNRLYWYRQTLGQGPEFLTYFQNEAQLEKSRLLSDRFSAERPKGSFSTLEIQRTEQGDSAMYLCASRLSGNEQFFGPGTRLTVL.

J is TRBJ2-5 and V is TRBV2; 7 bases map to TRBD2. V shed 8 bases, J shed 5 bases, and the junction held 8 bases outside the gene matches. The CDR3 has 13 amino acids. Germline values: CDR1 SNHLY, CDR2 FYNNEI. CDR3 loop: CASRDYGTETQYF. The CDR3 bases are TGTGCCAGCCGGGACTACGGAACGGAGACCCAGTACTTC.

This chain connects TRBV9 to TRBJ2-2, with D perhaps matching TRBD1 (5 bases). The CDR3 extends over 16 amino acids. V lost 3 bases and J 7 bases, leaving 19 bases between the germline ends. Germline V gene sequence: CDR1 SGDLS, CDR2 YYNGEE. This CDR3 is CASSDPSTGLGGELFF. The DNA of the CDR3 is TGTGCCAGCAGCGACCCCAGTACAGGATTAGGCGGGGAGCTGTTTTTT.

The chain recombines TRBV19 with TRBJ2-7; D remains ambiguous. Trimming stripped 0 bases from V and 2 bases from J, with 5 bases between. The germline CDR1 and CDR2 sequences are LNHDA and SQIVND (reference sequence). The CDR3 extends over 13 amino acids. The CDR3 coding sequence is TGTGCCAGTAGTATAGACCCTACCTACGAGCAGTACTTC. This codes for CASSIDPTYEQYF.

The chain is built from TRBV10-3 and TRBJ2-3; the D gene is possibly TRBD2 (7 bases). Trimming stripped 2 bases from V and 5 bases from J, with 17 bases between. Germline V gene lookup returns CDR1 ENHRY and CDR2 SYGVKD. This CDR3 comprises 16 residues. The CDR3 loop reads CAISEPGGRRGDTQYF. For the CDR3, the DNA is TGTGCCATCAGTGAGCCCGGGGGGCGCCGGGGAGATACGCAGTATTTT.

This clone was seen a handful of times. The rearrangement uses TRBV9 and TRBJ1-1; no reliable D call. Trimming took off 6 bases at V and 1 base at J, with 16 bases between the two ends. This CDR3 has 15 residues. Germline V gives CDR1 SGDLS, CDR2 YYNGEE. CDR3 residues: CASTYLVGRNTEAFF. The CDR3 bases are TGTGCCAGCACCTACCTGGTTGGGAGGAACACTGAAGCTTTCTTT.

The chain combines TRBV6-6 with TRBJ2-1, with a possible D match to TRBD1 (7 bases). Trimming left V 6 bases short and J 8 bases short, with 14 bases between. Germline loops: CDR1 MNHNY, CDR2 SVGAGI (reference sequence). The CDR3 runs to 13 residues. CDR3 protein: CASSLDRRDEQFF. CDR3 bases: TGTGCCAGCAGCCTGGACAGGAGGGATGAGCAGTTCTTC.

This clone came up once. The gene calls are TRBV19 and TRBJ1-5; D is unclear. V was cut by 4 bases and J by 7 bases, with 8 bases left in between. CDR3 size: 12 residues. Germline-derived CDR1 and CDR2 are LNHDA and SQIVND (reference sequence). CDR3 DNA: TGTGCCAGTAGTACCCCTCCCCAGCCCCAGCATTTT. This encodes CASSTPPQPQHF. Looking up the rest from reference TRBV19 and TRBJ1-5 gives the full variable domain: DGGITQSPKYLFRKEGQNVTLSCEQNLNHDAMYWYRQDPGQGLRLIYYSQIVNDFQKGDIAEGYSVSREKKESFPLTVTSAQKNPTAFYLCASSTPPQPQHFGDGTRLSIL.

This sequence joins TRBV11-3 and TRBJ2-1; possible D gene TRBD1, 6 bases. CDR3 size: 12 residues. Deletions cut 5 bases from V and 9 bases from J, with 11 bases between. Per the germline V gene, CDR1 is SGHNT and CDR2 is YENEEA. The DNA for the CDR3 is TGTGCCAGCAGCGTTAGGGGGACTGAGCAGTTCTTC. The encoded protein is CASSVRGTEQFF.

In nucleotides, the CDR3 is TGTGCTAGTGGTTTAGACTTCTACGAGCAGTACTTC. Translated, it gives CASGLDFYEQYF. The rearrangement joins TRBV12-5 to TRBJ2-7; D is undetermined. Per the germline V gene, CDR1 is LGHNT and CDR2 is FRNRAP. V lost 3 bases and J 3 bases, leaving 6 bases between the germline ends. The CDR3 spans 12 residues.

The chain has TRBV30 and TRBJ1-2, with D uncertain. V lost 4 bases and J lost 7, with 10 bases in between. The CDR3 extends over 11 amino acids. The germline V gene has CDR1 GTSNPN and CDR2 SVGIG (reference sequence). In nucleotides, the CDR3 is TGTGCCTGGAATTCAGTGTTTGGCTACACCTTC. It specifies CAWNSVFGYTF.

The CDR3 DNA sequence: TGCAGCGTCGCCCGGACTAGCGTAGAGCAGTTCTTC. Translated: CSVARTSVEQFF. J is TRBJ2-1 and V is TRBV29-1, with 9 bases lining up with TRBD2. V dropped 6 bases and J dropped 10; count of bases not matched to a gene: 7. Looked up from germline, CDR1 is SQVTM and CDR2 is ANQGSEA. The CDR3 runs to 12 residues.

This chain uses TRBV29-1 with TRBJ2-1, with 10 nucleotides matching TRBD2. This CDR3 contains 16 residues. V shed 6 bases and J 6 bases; nucleotides not matched to a gene: 14. Per germline, CDR1 SQVTM and CDR2 ANQGSEA. CDR3: CSVGELEAGGFNEQFF. The DNA for the CDR3 is TGCAGCGTCGGGGAGTTGGAAGCGGGAGGGTTCAATGAGCAGTTCTTC.

The V gene is TRBV13, the J gene TRBJ1-4, with 7 nucleotides matching TRBD1. This CDR3 region has 16 residues. Germline-derived CDR1 and CDR2 are PRHDT and FYEKMQ (reference sequence). Trimming removed 5 bases from V and 4 bases from J; junction bases left unmatched: 10. The CDR3 DNA is TGTGCCAGCAGCCCCGCCGGGACAGTCTATAATGAAAAACTGTTTTTT. Translated: CASSPAGTVYNEKLFF.

The chain uses TRBV3-1 (or the pseudogene TRBV3-2) and TRBJ1-6; TRBD1 is a possible D gene (5 bases). The germline V gene encodes CDR1 LGHDT and CDR2 YNNKEL (reference sequence). CDR3 length equals 14 residues. V was cut by 1 base and J by 7 bases, with 8 bases left in between. CDR3 region: CASSQAGPNSPLHF. In DNA form, the CDR3 reads TGTGCCAGCAGCCAAGCAGGGCCCAATTCACCCCTCCACTTT.

The rearrangement joins TRBV9 to TRBJ1-3; a weak D match, TRBD1 (6 bases). V lost 4 bases and J 4 bases, leaving 18 bases between the germline ends. Germline V gene lookup returns CDR1 SGDLS and CDR2 YYNGEE. This CDR3 is built from 16 residues. The CDR3 is CASSPHQDSYGNTIYF. The CDR3 coding sequence is TGTGCCAGCAGCCCCCACCAGGACAGTTACGGAAACACCATATATTTT.

The chain recombines TRBV9 with TRBJ2-1; perhaps TRBD2 as D (6 bases). V lost 3 bases, J lost 9 bases, and 7 bases lay in between. This CDR3 has 11 residues. Germline V gene sequence: CDR1 SGDLS, CDR2 YYNGEE. The CDR3 spells CASSGGVEQFF. The DNA for the CDR3 is TGTGCCAGCAGCGGGGGGGTTGAGCAGTTCTTC.

The chain links TRBV18 to TRBJ2-7, with a weak D call TRBD2 (5 bases). The CDR3 sequence is 16 residues long. Germline values: CDR1 KGHSH, CDR2 LQKENI. V was clipped by 3 bases and J by 2 bases, with 17 bases between them. The CDR3 nucleotides read TGTGCCAGCTCACCTGTTAGGGCGGGTCAGCCCTACGAGCAGTACTTC. Its protein product is CASSPVRAGQPYEQYF.

This chain joins TRBV6-5 and TRBJ1-5; no definite D call. Germline V gene sequence: CDR1 MNHEY, CDR2 SVGAGI. This CDR3 region has 13 residues. Trimming took 0 bases from V and 6 from J, leaving 6 bases between them. CDR3 sequence reads: CASSYSLSQPQHF. The CDR3 DNA is TGTGCCAGCAGTTACTCTTTGAGTCAGCCCCAGCATTTT.